This T cell receptor beta chain was found in a study of identical twins. Germline CDR1 and CDR2: ENHRY and SYGVKD. Trimming removed 4 bases from V and 8 bases from J, with 9 bases in between. The CDR3 sequence is 11 residues long. TCRdb reprocessed the 5' RACE reads via MiXCR and lists one record per CDR3 protein. The sample has 400,000 to 500,000 distinct CDR3 sequences, roughly an eighth seen once; the top ten hold about 0.97%. This clonotype was seen only a few times. The data were also submitted as part of a second study, on yellow fever vaccine responses in identical twins.

This clonotype originated in a woman under 30 in good health. The chain combines TRBV10-3 with TRBJ2-7; D unclear. Specimen: CD4+ T cells sorted from blood. In DNA, the CDR3 is TGTGCCATCAGTGCTTGGGGTCAGCAGTACTTC. It specifies CAISAWGQQYF.